Shown below are 26 T cell receptor beta chains from a single sample sequenced in a study of T cells in Graves' hyperthyroidism and ophthalmopathy. It was RNA transcripts that yielded the amplified TCR beta CDR3 regions. With the HTBI primer set, the TCR CDR3 went through a first round of RT-PCR. TCRdb passed the multiplex PCR reads through MiXCR, listing each CDR3 protein once. The data show 250,000 to 300,000 distinct CDR3 sequences, approximately 12% seen once. The sample taken for sequencing was blood. The receptors were gathered from a young woman with Graves' hyperthyroidism that later progressed to Graves' ophthalmopathy.

The sample holds many counts of this clonotype. The rearrangement joins TRBV6-1 to TRBJ2-5; maybe TRBD2 (6 bases). Germline V CDR1 and CDR2: MNHNS, SASEGT. Trimming cost V 5 bases and J 1 base, with 11 bases left between them. CDR3 length: 14 residues. In DNA, the CDR3 is TGTGCCAGCAGTACCGGGGGAACCCAAGAGACCCAGTACTTC. The encoded protein is CASSTGGTQETQYF.

The V call is TRBV4-2, the J call TRBJ1-4; D may be TRBD1 (6 bases). This CDR3 is built from 15 residues. Germline V gene data show CDR1 as LGHNA and CDR2 as YNFKEQ. The V gene lost 3 bases and the J gene lost 5 bases, with 13 bases spanning the gap. The CDR3 sequence: CASSQDRGGNEKLFF. The CDR3 bases are TGTGCCAGCAGCCAGGATAGGGGGGGGAATGAAAAACTGTTTTTT.

This clonotype appeared many times. The chain has TRBV2 and TRBJ2-7, with no clear D. CDR3 length: 14 residues. Germline V gene sequence: CDR1 SNHLY, CDR2 FYNNEI. With 8 bases removed from V and 3 bases from J, the gap between germline ends came to 17 bases. CDR3 nucleotide sequence: TGTGCCAGCCAACCCACATCGATGGTCTACGAGCAGTACTTC. Translated: CASQPTSMVYEQYF. The whole variable domain, filled in from reference TRBV2 and TRBJ2-7, reads EPEVTQTPSHQVTQMGQEVILRCVPISNHLYFYWYRQILGQKVEFLVSFYNNEISEKSEIFDDQFSVERPDGSNFTLKIRSTKLEDSAMYFCASQPTSMVYEQYFGPGTRLTVT.

This clonotype has a count of ten or more. CDR3 DNA sequence: TGTGCCAGCAGCCCTCGATCCAGGACAGGGGTTCTAAATTTTAAGGAGACCCAGTACTTC. It yields the protein CASSPRSRTGVLNFKETQYF. This rearrangement joins TRBV7-8 to TRBJ2-5, with 9 bases aligning to TRBD1. Germline CDR1 reads SGHVS; CDR2 reads FQNEAQ. V was clipped by 5 bases and J by 5 bases; unmatched bases: 24. This CDR3 region has 20 residues.

This clonotype showed up just a few times. The chain couples TRBV12-3 or TRBV12-4 to TRBJ2-7; no clear D. This CDR3 contains 14 residues. The V and J ends lost 5 bases and 0 bases respectively, with 11 bases between them. The CDR3 nucleotides are TGTGCCAGCAGTGGACCCCCTAGCTCCTACGAGCAGTACTTC. This gives the protein CASSGPPSSYEQYF.

There are a few counts of this clonotype. The gene calls are TRBV7-9 and TRBJ2-5; the match to TRBD2 covers 7 bases. CDR3 length: 16 residues. J lost 5 bases, V lost 1 base, and 10 bases had no gene match. The V gene's germline CDR1 is SEHNR and CDR2 FQNEAQ (reference sequence). The CDR3 region has the DNA TGTGCCAGCAGCTTAGTCCCCGTGGGGGGGTACGAGACCCAGTACTTC. As protein: CASSLVPVGGYETQYF.

This clonotype has ten or more counts. The chain carries TRBV11-3 and TRBJ2-2; D call uncertain. V was clipped by 3 bases and J by 5 bases, with 7 bases between them. Germline assignment: CDR1 SGHNT and CDR2 YENEEA. CDR3 length: 13 residues. The CDR3 is CASSLGTTGELFF. CDR3 DNA: TGTGCCAGCAGCTTGGGTACAACCGGGGAGCTGTTTTTT. Supplemented by reference TRBV11-3 and TRBJ2-2, the full variable domain reads EAGVVQSPRYKIIEKKQPVAFWCNPISGHNTLYWYLQNLGQGPELLIRYENEEAVDDSQLPKDRFSAERLKGVDSTLKIQPAELGDSAVYLCASSLGTTGELFFGEGSRLTVL.

This clonotype was observed at least ten times. This chain connects TRBV5-6 to TRBJ2-1; tentative D call: TRBD1 (5 bases). CDR3 size: 12 residues. Germline V gives CDR1 SGHDT, CDR2 YYEEEE. Trimming took 5 bases from V and 7 from J, leaving 10 bases between them. The CDR3 sequence: CASSKGVNEQFF. CDR3 DNA: TGTGCCAGCAGTAAAGGGGTTAATGAGCAGTTCTTC.

In its sample, this clonotype was seen many times. This rearrangement joins TRBV7-2 to TRBJ2-2; D gene unclear. CDR1 is SGHTA and CDR2 is FQGNSA in the germline V gene. V gave up 5 bases and J gave up 6 bases, with 10 bases separating them. This CDR3 region has 13 residues. The DNA of the CDR3 is TGTGCCAGCAGCGCTATGTCTGCCGGGGAGCTGTTTTTT. It yields the protein CASSAMSAGELFF. Variable domain in full (rest from reference TRBV7-2 and TRBJ2-2): GAGVSQSPSNKVTEKGKDVELRCDPISGHTALYWYRQSLGQGLEFLIYFQGNSAPDKSGLPSDRFSAERTGGSVSTLTIQRTQQEDSAVYLCASSAMSAGELFFGEGSRLTVL.

The sample holds many counts of this clonotype. The genes are TRBV20-1 and TRBJ2-5; no clear D. Germline V gene sequence: CDR1 DFQATT, CDR2 SNEGSKA (reference sequence). V was trimmed by 3 bases and J by 5 bases, leaving 16 bases between them. This CDR3 has 14 residues. CDR3 nucleotides: TGCAGTGCTAGCTTTTCTCCCACTGGGGAGACCCAGTACTTC. Protein: CSASFSPTGETQYF.

This chain links TRBV6-1 with TRBJ1-5, with TRBD1 matching over 8 bases. After removal of 6 bases from V and 7 bases from J, the junction contained 5 bases not matched to a gene. The CDR3 sequence is 13 residues long. Germline loops: CDR1 MNHNS, CDR2 SASEGT. CDR3 DNA sequence: TGTGCCAGCAGACCAACAGGGGGACAGCCCCAGCATTTT. It codes for CASRPTGGQPQHF.

This clonotype was seen a handful of times. The DNA for the CDR3 is TGTGCCTGGAGTGTAGGTGTGGGGGGAGTGGGTTACAATGAGCAGTACTTC. This translates into CAWSVGVGGVGYNEQYF. This chain uses TRBV30 with TRBJ2-1; D might be TRBD2 (6 bases). The end of the DNA is better explained by TRBJ2-7, so the J call may be wrong. The CDR3 length is 17 residues. Germline assignment: CDR1 GTSNPN and CDR2 SVGIG (reference sequence).

As concerns this clonotype: Since a much larger clone is just one base distant, this may be a read error. V gene TRBV12-3 or TRBV12-4 combines with J gene TRBJ2-1; 7 bases agree with TRBD1. The CDR3 loop spans 15 amino acids. V shed 6 bases, J shed 4 bases, and the junction held 9 bases outside the gene matches. CDR3 nucleotide sequence: TGTGCCAGCAGCGAAGAACAGGGGTCATACAATGAGCAGTTCTTC. As protein: CASSEEQGSYNEQFF.

This clonotype was seen at least ten times. The V call is TRBV30, the J call TRBJ1-5; no clear D gene. V lost 2 bases and J 6 bases, leaving 17 bases between the germline ends. In germline, CDR1 is GTSNPN, CDR2 SVGIG (reference sequence). The CDR3 sequence is 15 residues long. The CDR3 nucleotides are TGTGCCTGGAGTCTCATGGGCAGTAAAAGTCAGCCCCAGCATTTT. Amino acids: CAWSLMGSKSQPQHF.

This rearrangement joins TRBV20-1 to TRBJ2-3; the D is unclear. From germline, CDR1 is DFQATT and CDR2 SNEGSKA (reference sequence). Trimming took off 4 bases at V and 2 bases at J, with 10 bases between the two ends. There are 13 residues in the CDR3. The CDR3 is CSAKGSLTDTQYF. CDR3 DNA sequence: TGCAGTGCTAAGGGCTCCCTCACAGATACGCAGTATTTT.

In this sample, this clonotype turned up many times. The chain links TRBV11-2 to TRBJ2-7; D not certain. CDR3 length: 11 amino acids. Between the trimmed V and J ends, which lost 8 bases and 9 bases, there was a span of 14 bases. Germline V gene lookup returns CDR1 SGHAT and CDR2 FQNNGV. CDR3 sequence: CASGLYRAQYF. The CDR3 nucleotides read TGTGCCAGCGGCCTTTATAGGGCGCAGTACTTC. Full variable domain (remainder filled in from reference TRBV11-2 and TRBJ2-7): EAGVAQSPRYKIIEKRQSVAFWCNPISGHATLYWYQQILGQGPKLLIQFQNNGVVDDSQLPKDRFSAERLKGVDSTLKIQPAKLEDSAVYLCASGLYRAQYFGPGTRLTVT.

This chain connects TRBV6-1 to TRBJ1-6; TRBD1 aligns across 9 bases. The V gene end was trimmed by 7 bases and the J gene end by 10 bases; junction bases not matched to a gene: 11. The CDR3 has 15 amino acids. CDR1 is MNHNS, CDR2 SASEGT, per germline. The CDR3 reads CASNNPRQGGSPLHF. The CDR3 coding sequence is TGTGCCAGCAACAACCCCCGACAGGGGGGCTCACCCCTCCACTTT.

This clonotype has at least ten counts. The chain has TRBV7-9 and TRBJ2-5, with TRBD1 matching over 7 bases. J was trimmed by 4 bases and V by 5 bases; bases with no gene match: 13. This CDR3 spans 16 amino acids. CDR1 SEHNR and CDR2 FQNEAQ come from the germline V gene (reference sequence). The CDR3 reads CASSLPGTASRETQYF. The CDR3 DNA sequence: TGTGCCAGCAGCCTACCGGGGACAGCCTCCAGAGAGACCCAGTACTTC.

As regards this clonotype: This may be a read error, as it is one base from a much larger clone. The chain is built from TRBV7-3 and TRBJ2-2, with a tentative D call TRBD2 (5 bases). This CDR3 region has 13 residues. Germline V lookup: CDR1 SGHTA, CDR2 FQGTGA. CDR3: CASSATNTGEPFF. CDR3 DNA sequence: TGTGCCAGCAGTGCAACAAACACCGGGGAGCCGTTTTTT.

Comment on this clonotype: This may come from a read error, since a much larger clone is one base off. The J gene is TRBJ2-1, the V gene TRBV19, with a tentative D call TRBD2 (7 bases). V shed 7 bases and J shed 7 bases, with 20 bases lying between them. There are 15 residues in the CDR3. From germline, CDR1 is LNHDA and CDR2 SQIVND (reference sequence). The DNA for the CDR3 is TGTGCCAGTAAAACAGACGGGGGGCGACGGAATGAGCAGTTCTTC. This translates into CASKTDGGRRNEQFF.

This clonotype occurred a few times. CDR3 in amino acids: CATRGSGNTIYF. In nucleotides, the CDR3 is TGTGCCACCAGGGGCTCTGGAAACACCATATATTTT. The J gene is TRBJ1-3, the V gene TRBV24-1; no definite D call. The CDR3 runs 12 residues. Germline loops: CDR1 KGHDR, CDR2 SFDVKD. The V and J ends lost 7 bases and 0 bases respectively, with 3 bases between them.

The chain employs TRBV19 and TRBJ2-7; D is ambiguous. The CDR3 is 14 amino acids. The V and J ends lost 6 bases and 0 bases respectively, with 12 bases between them. Germline assignment: CDR1 LNHDA and CDR2 SQIVND (reference sequence). The CDR3: CASRETRDSYEQYF. DNA of the CDR3: TGTGCCAGTAGGGAGACGAGAGACTCCTACGAGCAGTACTTC.

This clonotype was recorded many times. The chain combines TRBV20-1 with TRBJ1-6; 8 bases match TRBD1. The CDR3 totals 13 residues. After removal of 5 bases from V and 8 bases from J, the junction contained 5 bases not matched to a gene. Germline V gene lookup returns CDR1 DFQATT and CDR2 SNEGSKA (reference sequence). The DNA for the CDR3 is TGCAGTGCTCGCGAGACAGGGGATTCACCCCTCCACTTT. Its protein product is CSARETGDSPLHF.

This clonotype was picked up a small number of times. V usage is TRBV15 and J usage is TRBJ1-5; 7 bases line up with TRBD1. The trim removed 0 bases at V and 6 bases at J, leaving 5 bases unmatched. CDR1 is LNHNV, CDR2 YYDKDF, per germline (reference sequence). This CDR3 is 15 amino acids long. The CDR3 is CATSRDQGVGQPQHF. In DNA form, the CDR3 reads TGTGCCACCAGCAGAGATCAGGGGGTCGGTCAGCCCCAGCATTTT.

This clonotype has a count of ten or more. V gene TRBV20-1 combines with J gene TRBJ2-1; TRBD2 matches 12 bases. Per germline, CDR1 DFQATT and CDR2 SNEGSKA (reference sequence). The ends lost 2 bases at V and 6 bases at J; junction bases unmatched: 8. The CDR3 has 16 residues. The CDR3, as DNA: TGCAGTGCTAGATTCCCTAGCGGGAGGGGTGGCAATGAGCAGTTCTTC. Amino acids: CSARFPSGRGGNEQFF.

The chain recombines TRBV10-3 with TRBJ1-1, with 7 bases matching TRBD1. V was clipped by 1 base and J by 0 bases; unmatched bases: 11. CDR1 and CDR2 from the germline V gene are ENHRY and SYGVKD. The CDR3 covers 18 residues. CDR3 bases: TGTGCCATCAGTGAGTTCTATAAAGAGGGGGCGATGAACACTGAAGCTTTCTTT. This codes for CAISEFYKEGAMNTEAFF.